What follows are 15 T cell receptor beta chains derived from one specimen sequenced in a study of blood T cell repertoires in COVID-19. Measured with immunoSEQ multiplex PCR; TCRdb has only the in-frame clones, and not every one. The sample records some 200,000 clones, approximately 90% being singletons. Sequencing was performed on peripheral blood. These receptors came from a man aged 45-65 years with acute or convalescent COVID-19.

This rearrangement joins TRBV6-4 to TRBJ2-7; the D is unclear. The V and J ends lost 6 bases and 0 bases respectively, with 9 bases between them. Germline V lookup: CDR1 MRHNA, CDR2 SNTAGT. CDR3 length equals 13 residues. CDR3 sequence: CASSELPSYEQYF. In nucleotides, the CDR3 is TGTGCCAGCAGCGAACTACCCTCCTACGAGCAGTACTTC.

The chain links TRBV9 to TRBJ2-1; 10 positions agree with TRBD1. Germline V gene lookup returns CDR1 SGDLS and CDR2 YYNGEE. The CDR3 has 17 residues. V gave up 2 bases and J gave up 4 bases; unmatched junction bases: 9. Written as DNA, the CDR3 is TGTGCCAGCAGCGTCGGACCGGGACAGGGGTCTTACAATGAGCAGTTCTTC. Its translation: CASSVGPGQGSYNEQFF. Based on the CDR3 plus reference TRBV9 and TRBJ2-1, the full variable domain is DSGVTQTPKHLITATGQRVTLRCSPRSGDLSVYWYQQSLDQGLQFLIQYYNGEERAKGNILERFSAQQFPDLHSELNLSSLELGDSALYFCASSVGPGQGSYNEQFFGPGTRLTVL.

The J gene is TRBJ2-7, the V gene TRBV19, with 8 bases aligning to TRBD2. V lost 5 bases, J lost 3 bases, and 21 bases stayed unmatched. The CDR3 is 19 amino acids. The germline V gene has CDR1 LNHDA and CDR2 SQIVND (reference sequence). CDR3 residues: CASSWVLSAPGGPFYEQYF. The DNA for the CDR3 is TGTGCCAGTAGTTGGGTTTTGAGCGCGCCGGGAGGGCCATTCTACGAGCAGTACTTC.

Here the CDR3 reads CASSPTIFYGYTF. In DNA form, the CDR3 reads TGTGCCAGCAGTCCTACGATTTTCTATGGCTACACCTTC. This chain joins TRBV12-3 or TRBV12-4 and TRBJ1-2; D not certain. V lost 5 bases and J 4 bases, leaving 11 bases between the germline ends. This CDR3 region has 13 residues.

The V gene is TRBV5-1, the J gene TRBJ2-3; 12 nucleotides agree with TRBD1. Looked up from germline, CDR1 is SGHRS and CDR2 is YFSETQ. The CDR3 spans 16 residues. V shed 3 bases and J 4 bases; nucleotides not matched to a gene: 6. The CDR3 DNA is TGCGCCAGCAGCTGGGGGACAGGGGGCCTCTCAGATACGCAGTATTTT. It codes for CASSWGTGGLSDTQYF.

About this clone: This sample includes further DNA sequences coding for the same CDR3. V and J are TRBV6-5 and TRBJ1-1; D is unclear. Germline V CDR1 and CDR2: MNHEY, SVGAGI. The CDR3 is made up of 13 amino acids. V lost 2 bases to trimming and J lost 1 base, with 5 bases between them. CDR3 sequence reads: CASSYAENTEAFF. In DNA form, the CDR3 reads TGTGCCAGCAGTTACGCGGAGAACACTGAAGCTTTCTTT.

The gene calls are TRBV19 and TRBJ2-4, with 7 bases lining up with TRBD1. With 6 bases clipped from V and 1 base from J, the junction kept 9 bases outside the gene matches. Looked up from germline, CDR1 is LNHDA and CDR2 is SQIVND (reference sequence). CDR3 length: 16 residues. DNA for the CDR3: TGTGCCAGTAGCCCCTCGACAGGGTGGGCCAAAAACATTCAGTACTTC. Encoded protein: CASSPSTGWAKNIQYF. Complete variable domain (other parts from reference TRBV19 and TRBJ2-4): DGGITQSPKYLFRKEGQNVTLSCEQNLNHDAMYWYRQDPGQGLRLIYYSQIVNDFQKGDIAEGYSVSREKKESFPLTVTSAQKNPTAFYLCASSPSTGWAKNIQYFGAGTRLSVL.

The chain uses TRBV15 and TRBJ1-4; a weak D match, TRBD1 (5 bases). The germline V gene has CDR1 LNHNV and CDR2 YYDKDF (reference sequence). V dropped 5 bases and J dropped 0 bases, with 19 bases sitting between them. The length of the CDR3 is 18 residues. DNA for the CDR3: TGTGCCACCAGCCTGGGCAGGGAAAGATCCTCAACTAATGAAAAACTGTTTTTT. Its protein is CATSLGRERSSTNEKLFF.

The chain employs TRBV7-2 and TRBJ2-7, with 9 bases lining up with TRBD1. V was pared by 4 bases and J by 3 bases, with 16 bases of the junction left unmatched. CDR1 and CDR2 (germline): SGHTA, FQGNSA. This CDR3 spans 18 amino acids. The CDR3 nucleotides are TGTGCCAGCAGCTGGGGGACAGGGAGGCCGGGAGTGAACTACGAGCAGTACTTC. Amino acids: CASSWGTGRPGVNYEQYF.

The chain links TRBV7-8 to TRBJ1-5; 7 positions agree with TRBD1. The CDR3 spans 16 residues. Trimming removed 5 bases from V and 0 bases from J; junction bases left unmatched: 7. Germline CDR1 SGHVS, CDR2 FQNEAQ. This chain's CDR3 is CASSLRQGHSNQPQHF. The CDR3 DNA reads as TGTGCCAGCAGCCTAAGACAGGGCCATAGCAATCAGCCCCAGCATTTT.

The V and J genes are TRBV5-4 and TRBJ2-1; possibly TRBD2 for D (8 bases). This CDR3 is built from 17 residues. V was shortened by 0 bases and J by 9 bases, with 22 bases between the two germline ends. Germline V lookup: CDR1 SGHNT, CDR2 YYREEE (reference sequence). The DNA of the CDR3 is TGTGCCAGCAGCTTGGAGGGACTAGGGGGCGTTAGTGGTGAGCAGTTCTTC. It translates to CASSLEGLGGVSGEQFF. Looking up the rest from reference TRBV5-4 and TRBJ2-1 gives the full variable domain: ETGVTQSPTHLIKTRGQQVTLRCSSQSGHNTVSWYQQALGQGPQFIFQYYREEENGRGNFPPRFSGLQFPNYSSELNVNALELDDSALYLCASSLEGLGGVSGEQFFGPGTRLTVL.

This chain connects TRBV6-5 to TRBJ1-1, with TRBD1 identical over 8 bases. The J segment lost 1 base and the V segment lost 6 bases, leaving 7 bases of the junction unmatched. Germline V gives CDR1 MNHEY, CDR2 SVGAGI. CDR3 length: 15 amino acids. The DNA for the CDR3 is TGTGCCAGCAGCTACGGGGGACAGGAGAACACTGAAGCTTTCTTT. Translating it yields CASSYGGQENTEAFF.

This sequence joins TRBV5-1 and TRBJ1-1, with 7 bases identical to TRBD1. CDR3 length equals 16 residues. CDR1 SGHRS and CDR2 YFSETQ come from the germline V gene. V shed 2 bases, J shed 1 base, and the junction held 8 bases outside the gene matches. The CDR3 sequence: CASSLDPNRGNTEAFF. The CDR3 DNA reads TGCGCCAGCAGCTTAGATCCTAACAGGGGGAACACTGAAGCTTTCTTT. Full variable domain (remainder filled in from reference TRBV5-1 and TRBJ1-1): KAGVTQTPRYLIKTRGQQVTLSCSPISGHRSVSWYQQTPGQGLQFLFEYFSETQRNKGNFPGRFSGRQFSNSRSEMNVSTLELGDSALYLCASSLDPNRGNTEAFFGQGTRLTVV.

The chain joins TRBV11-3 to TRBJ1-1, with a possible D match to TRBD1 (6 bases). CDR3 length: 17 amino acids. The ends were cut back, 1 base at V and 8 bases at J, with 23 bases in the middle. Germline values: CDR1 SGHNT, CDR2 YENEEA. CDR3 bases: TGTGCCAGCAGCTTAGTCTCCAGGGGCCAGATTTACCTCGAAGCTTTCTTT. It is translated as CASSLVSRGQIYLEAFF.

V usage is TRBV29-1 and J usage is TRBJ2-7; tentatively, D is TRBD1 (7 bases). CDR1 and CDR2 from the germline V gene are SQVTM and ANQGSEA. The CDR3 runs 16 residues. Trimming left V 3 bases short and J 1 base short, with 19 bases between. The DNA of the CDR3 is TGCAGCGTTGAGACTAGGGGGCCCGGACAATCCTACGAGCAGTACTTC. Translating it yields CSVETRGPGQSYEQYF.